The 8 T cell receptor beta chains given below trace back to one sample, sequenced in a study of T cells in Graves' hyperthyroidism and ophthalmopathy. There were TCR beta CDR3 regions amplified from RNA transcripts. In the first-round RT-PCR of the TCR CDR3, the HTBI primer set was used. From the multiplex PCR reads, TCRdb called clonotypes with MiXCR, one entry per CDR3 protein. The sample gives around 700,000 distinct CDR3 sequences, 30% to 40% of which show up once; 31% is in the top ten. The sample was blood. The source of these receptors is a woman between 40 and 50 years old with Graves' hyperthyroidism.

The chain uses TRBV7-2 and TRBJ2-7, with D unclear. Germline V CDR1 and CDR2: SGHTA, FQGNSA. CDR3 length: 13 amino acids. V lost 3 bases and J 4 bases, leaving 10 bases between the germline ends. The CDR3 reads CASSLILLYEQYF. CDR3 DNA sequence: TGTGCCAGCAGCTTGATTTTGCTTTACGAGCAGTACTTC.

There are many counts of this clonotype. V and J are TRBV24-1 and TRBJ2-2; D may be TRBD2 (6 bases). Trimming stripped 9 bases from V and 4 bases from J, with 20 bases between. CDR1 and CDR2 (germline): KGHDR, SFDVKD. The CDR3 is 16 residues long. This CDR3 reads CATEGSAGSGTGELFF. CDR3 bases: TGTGCCACCGAGGGGAGTGCGGGGTCGGGCACCGGGGAGCTGTTTTTT.

V and J are TRBV20-1 and TRBJ2-5; D uncertain. The germline V and J ends were trimmed by 3 bases and 4 bases, with 3 bases remaining between them. The CDR3 spans 10 residues. The germline V gene has CDR1 DFQATT and CDR2 SNEGSKA (reference sequence). DNA of the CDR3: TGCAGTGCTAGGCCAGAGACCCAGTACTTC. This gives the protein CSARPETQYF.

This clonotype was found a few times. The chain combines TRBV28 with TRBJ2-7, with TRBD1 matching over 10 bases. This CDR3 is 13 amino acids long. Per germline, CDR1 MDHEN and CDR2 SYDVKM. J gave up 3 bases and V 10 bases, and 6 bases lay outside the gene matches. CDR3 loop: CAIRTGGDYEQYF. The CDR3, as DNA: TGTGCCATCCGGACAGGGGGAGACTACGAGCAGTACTTC.

This clonotype was recorded many times. CDR3 DNA sequence: TGTGCCAGCAGTTACGCCCGGACAGGGCCCGGGGGCTACACCTTC. Amino acid sequence: CASSYARTGPGGYTF. V is TRBV6-5 and J is TRBJ1-2, with 8 bases aligning to TRBD1. Unmatched junction bases numbered 10, after V lost 2 bases and J lost 8 bases. Germline V gives CDR1 MNHEY, CDR2 SVGAGI. CDR3 length equals 15 residues.

This chain connects TRBV5-1 to TRBJ1-1, with D possibly matching TRBD1 (6 bases). Germline CDR1 is SGHRS and CDR2 is YFSETQ. The CDR3 spans 15 residues. The V and J ends lost 4 bases and 4 bases respectively, with 17 bases between them. The CDR3 DNA reads TGCGCCAGCAGCCAAGGAGACAGGCAGGGCACTGAAGCTTTCTTT. Translated, it gives CASSQGDRQGTEAFF.

The V and J genes are TRBV20-1 and TRBJ2-7; the D gene is possibly TRBD2 (6 bases). Trimming removed 6 bases at V and 6 bases at J, with 24 bases between. Germline loops: CDR1 DFQATT, CDR2 SNEGSKA (reference sequence). The CDR3 loop spans 15 amino acids. CDR3: CSAPKSGLASLEQYF. The CDR3 nucleotides are TGCAGTGCCCCTAAGTCCGGGCTAGCGTCTCTCGAGCAGTACTTC.

This clonotype came up a few times. This rearrangement joins TRBV29-1 to TRBJ2-3, with D unresolved. The germline V gene encodes CDR1 SQVTM and CDR2 ANQGSEA. CDR3 length: 13 residues. V lost 6 bases, J lost 6 bases, and 16 bases lay in between. The CDR3 DNA reads as TGCAGCGTCGATCGAAATTTGGGGGATACGCAGTATTTT. Translated: CSVDRNLGDTQYF.